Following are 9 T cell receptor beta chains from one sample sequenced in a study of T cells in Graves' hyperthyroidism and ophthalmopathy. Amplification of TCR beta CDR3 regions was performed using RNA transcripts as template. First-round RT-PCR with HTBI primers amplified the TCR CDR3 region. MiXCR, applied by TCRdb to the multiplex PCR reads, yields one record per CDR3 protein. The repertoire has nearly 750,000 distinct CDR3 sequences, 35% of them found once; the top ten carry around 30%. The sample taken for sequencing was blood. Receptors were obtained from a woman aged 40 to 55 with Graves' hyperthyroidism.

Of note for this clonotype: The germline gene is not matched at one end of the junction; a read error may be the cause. The CDR3 bases are TGCAGCGTTGGGCGGGACGATCATCCCCAGCATTTT. This translates into CSVGRDDHPQHF. The chain has TRBV29-1 and TRBJ1-5; TRBD1 might be the D (5 bases). This CDR3 has 12 residues. Per the germline V gene, CDR1 is SQVTM and CDR2 is ANQGSEA.

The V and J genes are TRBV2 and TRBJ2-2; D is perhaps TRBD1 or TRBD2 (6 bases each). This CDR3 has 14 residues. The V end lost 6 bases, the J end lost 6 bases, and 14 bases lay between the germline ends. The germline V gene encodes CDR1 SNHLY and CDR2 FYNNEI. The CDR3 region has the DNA TGTGCCAGCAGAAGACAGGAGGGAGCCGGGGAGCTGTTTTTT. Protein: CASRRQEGAGELFF.

CDR3 nucleotide sequence: TGCAGCGTGTCGGCGGGGTTCGGCACTGAAGCTTTCTTT. This encodes CSVSAGFGTEAFF. The chain carries TRBV29-1 and TRBJ1-1, with unresolved D. The V end was cut by 6 bases, the J end by 4 bases, with 15 bases between. CDR1 and CDR2 (germline): SQVTM, ANQGSEA. CDR3 length equals 13 residues.

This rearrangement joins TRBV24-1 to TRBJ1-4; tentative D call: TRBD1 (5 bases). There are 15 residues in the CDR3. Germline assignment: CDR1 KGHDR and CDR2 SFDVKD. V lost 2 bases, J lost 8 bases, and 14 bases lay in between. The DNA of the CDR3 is TGTGCCACCAGTGATTCGCGTCAGGGAGCAGAAAAACTGTTTTTT. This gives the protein CATSDSRQGAEKLFF.

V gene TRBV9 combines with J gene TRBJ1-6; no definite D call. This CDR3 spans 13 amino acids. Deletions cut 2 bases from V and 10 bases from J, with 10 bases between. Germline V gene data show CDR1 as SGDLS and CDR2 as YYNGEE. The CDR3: CASSVGNVSPLHF. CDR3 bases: TGTGCCAGCAGCGTTGGAAACGTCTCACCCCTCCACTTT.

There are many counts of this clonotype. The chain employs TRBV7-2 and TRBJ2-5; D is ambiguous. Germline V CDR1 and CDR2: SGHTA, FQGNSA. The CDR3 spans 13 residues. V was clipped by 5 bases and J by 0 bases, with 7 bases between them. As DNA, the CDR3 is TGTGCCAGCAGCCCTATGTACCAAGAGACCCAGTACTTC. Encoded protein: CASSPMYQETQYF. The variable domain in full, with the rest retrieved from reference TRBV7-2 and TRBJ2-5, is GAGVSQSPSNKVTEKGKDVELRCDPISGHTALYWYRQSLGQGLEFLIYFQGNSAPDKSGLPSDRFSAERTGGSVSTLTIQRTQQEDSAVYLCASSPMYQETQYFGPGTRLLVL.

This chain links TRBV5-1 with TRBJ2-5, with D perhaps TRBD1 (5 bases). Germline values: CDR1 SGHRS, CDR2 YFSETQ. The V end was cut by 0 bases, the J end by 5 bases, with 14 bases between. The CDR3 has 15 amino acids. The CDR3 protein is CASSLGVRAEETQYF. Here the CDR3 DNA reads TGCGCCAGCAGCTTGGGGGTCAGGGCGGAGGAGACCCAGTACTTC.

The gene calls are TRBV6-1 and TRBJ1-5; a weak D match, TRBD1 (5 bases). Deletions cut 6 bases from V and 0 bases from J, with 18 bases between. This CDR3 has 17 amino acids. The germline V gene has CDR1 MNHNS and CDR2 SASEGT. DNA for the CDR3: TGTGCCAGCAGAAGGTTAACAGGTAGCTATAGCAATCAGCCCCAGCATTTT. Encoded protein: CASRRLTGSYSNQPQHF.

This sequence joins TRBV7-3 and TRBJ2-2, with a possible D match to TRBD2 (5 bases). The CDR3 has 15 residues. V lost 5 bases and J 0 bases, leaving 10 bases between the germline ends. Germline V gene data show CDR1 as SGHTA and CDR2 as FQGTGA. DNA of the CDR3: TGTGCCAGCAGCCCCACGGGGTCGAACACCGGGGAGCTGTTTTTT. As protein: CASSPTGSNTGELFF.